This T cell receptor beta chain was obtained from a study of blood T cells in healthy people across ages (dated by TCRdb to between 2014 and 2017). For the study in its entirety: In model experiments, template switching captured about one uniquely barcoded TCR beta cDNA molecule for every two T cells. Donors of different ages were randomly distributed across sequencing lanes to avoid experimental bias. Using the same blood draw, the study looked at two additional independent replicas of 1 million unique cDNA reads for two donors, one aged 18 to 29 and the other aged 80 or older. The study measured age-related changes in TCR beta repertoire diversity using deep sequencing normalized with unique cDNA molecular identifiers. The donors were divided into four age groups: young (average about 15 years), middle-aged (roughly 42), aged (about 60) and long-lived (more than 75).

Systemically healthy Caucasian individuals from Russia, 39 in total and aged roughly 6 to 100 years, were included as donors. Ten milliliters of peripheral blood were collected from each donor into EDTA-treated Vacutainer tubes. Ficoll-Paque density-gradient centrifugation was used to isolate PBMCs, with at least 6 million obtained per sample. Trizol reagent was used to extract total RNA from the PBMCs, yielding at least 5.5 micrograms per sample. Naive CD45RAhigh/CD27high T cell percentages were measured by flow cytometry on a PBMC aliquot from every donor. The junction shows trimming of 5 bases on V and 10 bases on J, plus 13 bases between the germline ends. The cysteine opens and the phenylalanine closes a CDR3 of 12 amino acids. The kept DNA is CDR3 alone, 36 bases in frame from the first base. CDR1 and CDR2, per the germline V gene, are SGHTA and FQGTGA. Beyond this particular receptor, the publication reports: The CMV infection status of donors was not known, potentially confounding age-related changes in expanded clonotypes. Compared with the aged group, the long-lived group had more naive CD4+ T cells, fewer expanded clones and increased TCR diversity, suggesting age selection. Bulk unsorted PBMC profiling prevented conclusive comparison of naive and antigen-experienced compartments. As age increased, observed TCR beta diversity per million T cells dropped in a roughly linear way, and a significant reduction was already evident by age 40. Estimates of total diversity from one million sequenced T cells were regarded as lower bounds and underestimates. The percentage of naive T cells measured by flow cytometry correlated strongly with observed TCR beta diversity.

This clonotype was seen a few times. Its antigen remains unidentified. No base quality values were provided; no much bigger clone lies one nucleotide off. Libraries were prepared through 5' RACE. Sequenced on an Illumina HiSeq 2500. A second roughly 7 to 11 cycle PCR used a sample-barcoded 5' primer and a J-beta primer mix. A template-switch 5' adaptor carrying 12 random nucleotides introduced a unique molecular identifier onto each TCR beta cDNA molecule. At least 2.5 million CDR3-containing paired-end reads were obtained from each sample. First-strand cDNA was synthesized from all RNA with the Mint cDNA synthesis kit, primed by a TRBC-specific oligonucleotide. After uracil-DNA glycosylase treatment, a first 18-cycle PCR used universal primers M1SS and BC2_uni_R on all cDNA. The published analysis was carried out like this. Normalization of each sample was performed by random selection of 1 million high-quality reads, each carrying a distinct molecular identifier. Instead of being binned into consensus sequences, reads with shared molecular identifiers were discarded. MiTCR, with a Q25 quality threshold and the strictest error-elimination algorithm, was used for CDR3 identification, clonotype clustering and error correction. A nonparametric unseen species model with Euler transformation was used to estimate lower-bound total TCR beta diversity. Using fastp at Q25 and MiXCR, TCRdb reprocessed the public reads and kept productive beta chains. Here each entry gathers all rows of one CDR3 protein and keeps the most common genes and DNA. TCRdb, not the original authors, processed these V and J calls. Recorded for this sample are under 800,000 distinct CDR3 sequences; approximately 39% of them occurred a single time. The ten biggest clones cover around a fifth of the sample.

The sequenced sample was blood. The V and J segments used are TRBV7-3 and TRBJ2-3; no D gene call is confident. This sequence was found in a woman aged 55-69 years in good health. DNA sequence: TGTGCCAGCAGCCCAGGTCCCCAAGCGCAGTATTTT. Its amino acids are CASSPGPQAQYF.